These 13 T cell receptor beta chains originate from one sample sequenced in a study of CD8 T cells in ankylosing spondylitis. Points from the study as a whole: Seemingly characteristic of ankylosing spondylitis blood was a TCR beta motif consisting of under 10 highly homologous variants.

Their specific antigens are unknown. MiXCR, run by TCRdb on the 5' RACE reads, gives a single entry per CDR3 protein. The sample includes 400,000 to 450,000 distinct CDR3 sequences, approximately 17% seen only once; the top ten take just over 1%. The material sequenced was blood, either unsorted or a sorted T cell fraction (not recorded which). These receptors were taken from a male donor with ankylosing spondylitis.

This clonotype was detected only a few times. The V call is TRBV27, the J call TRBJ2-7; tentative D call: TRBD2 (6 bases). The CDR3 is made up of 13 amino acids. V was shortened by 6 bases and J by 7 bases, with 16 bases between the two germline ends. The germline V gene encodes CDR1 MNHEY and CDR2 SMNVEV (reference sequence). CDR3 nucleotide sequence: TGTGCCAGCAGCCGGACTACCTATTCAGAGCAGTACTTC. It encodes CASSRTTYSEQYF.

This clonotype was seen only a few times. The CDR3 DNA is TGCAGTGCTCTAGGGCAGGGACTAGGGCAGTACTTC. As protein: CSALGQGLGQYF. The chain uses TRBV20-1 and TRBJ2-7, with 8 bases matching TRBD2. Germline lookup yields CDR1 DFQATT and CDR2 SNEGSKA (reference sequence). Unmatched junction bases numbered 9, after V lost 5 bases and J lost 9 bases. The CDR3 extends over 12 amino acids.

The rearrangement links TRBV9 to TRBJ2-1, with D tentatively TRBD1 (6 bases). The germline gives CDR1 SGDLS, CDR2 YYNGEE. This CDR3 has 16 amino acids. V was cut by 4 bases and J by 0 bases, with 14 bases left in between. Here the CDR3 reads CASSTMGQSSYNEQFF. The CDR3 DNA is TGTGCCAGCAGCACCATGGGACAAAGCTCCTACAATGAGCAGTTCTTC.

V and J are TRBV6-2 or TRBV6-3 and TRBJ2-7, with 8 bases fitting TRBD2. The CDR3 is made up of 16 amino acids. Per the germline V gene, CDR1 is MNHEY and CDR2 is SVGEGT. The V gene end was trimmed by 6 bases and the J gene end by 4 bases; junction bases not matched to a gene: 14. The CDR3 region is CASRRTSGGSGYEQYF. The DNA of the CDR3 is TGTGCCAGCAGGCGCACTTCGGGAGGGAGTGGGTACGAGCAGTACTTC.

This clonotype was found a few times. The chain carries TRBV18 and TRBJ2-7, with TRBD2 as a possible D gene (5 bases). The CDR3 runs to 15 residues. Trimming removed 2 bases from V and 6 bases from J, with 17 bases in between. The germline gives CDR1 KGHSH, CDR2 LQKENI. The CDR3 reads CASSPIRGKESEQYF. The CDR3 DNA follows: TGTGCCAGCTCACCAATACGGGGAAAGGAGAGCGAGCAGTACTTC.

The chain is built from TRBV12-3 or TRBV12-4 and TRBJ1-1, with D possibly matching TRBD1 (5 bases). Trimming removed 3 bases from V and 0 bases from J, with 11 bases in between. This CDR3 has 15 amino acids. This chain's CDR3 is CASSFRANLNTEAFF. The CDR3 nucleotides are TGTGCCAGCAGTTTCAGGGCCAACTTGAACACTGAAGCTTTCTTT.

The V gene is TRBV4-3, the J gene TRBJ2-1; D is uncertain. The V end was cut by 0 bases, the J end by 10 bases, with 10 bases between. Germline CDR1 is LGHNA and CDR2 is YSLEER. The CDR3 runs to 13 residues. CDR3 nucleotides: TGCGCCAGCAGCCAAGACTTGGGCAGGGAGCAGTTCTTC. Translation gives CASSQDLGREQFF.

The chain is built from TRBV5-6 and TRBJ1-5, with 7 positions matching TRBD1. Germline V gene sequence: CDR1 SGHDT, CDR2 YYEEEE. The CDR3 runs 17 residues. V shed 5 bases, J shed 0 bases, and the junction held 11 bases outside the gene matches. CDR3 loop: CASSSQGRLYSNQPQHF. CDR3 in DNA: TGTGCCAGCAGTTCACAGGGGCGCCTTTATAGCAATCAGCCCCAGCATTTT.

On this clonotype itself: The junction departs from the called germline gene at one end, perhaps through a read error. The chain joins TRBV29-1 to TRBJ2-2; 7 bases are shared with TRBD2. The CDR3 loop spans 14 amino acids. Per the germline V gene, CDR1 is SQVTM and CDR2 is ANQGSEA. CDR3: CSAEAGKSTGELFF. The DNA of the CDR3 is TGCAGCGCTGAAGCGGGGAAGAGCACCGGGGAGCTGTTTTTT.

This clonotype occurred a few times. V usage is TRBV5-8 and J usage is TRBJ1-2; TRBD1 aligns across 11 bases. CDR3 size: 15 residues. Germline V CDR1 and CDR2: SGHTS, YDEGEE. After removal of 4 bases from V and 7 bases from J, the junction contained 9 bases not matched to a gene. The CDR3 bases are TGTGCCAGCAGCCCGTGGACAGGGGGCTTCGGTGGCTACACCTTC. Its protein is CASSPWTGGFGGYTF.

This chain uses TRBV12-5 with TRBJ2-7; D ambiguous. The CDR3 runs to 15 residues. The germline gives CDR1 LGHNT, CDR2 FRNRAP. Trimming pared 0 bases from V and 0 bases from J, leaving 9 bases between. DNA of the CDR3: TGTGCTAGTGGTTTGGTACAAGGTCACTCCTACGAGCAGTACTTC. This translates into CASGLVQGHSYEQYF.

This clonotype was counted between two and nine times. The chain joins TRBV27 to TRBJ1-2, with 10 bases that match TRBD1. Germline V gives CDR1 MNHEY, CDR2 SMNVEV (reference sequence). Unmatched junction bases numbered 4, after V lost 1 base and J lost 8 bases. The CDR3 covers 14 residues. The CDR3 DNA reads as TGTGCCAGCAGTTTATACGGGACAGGGGTCGGCTACACCTTC. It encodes CASSLYGTGVGYTF.

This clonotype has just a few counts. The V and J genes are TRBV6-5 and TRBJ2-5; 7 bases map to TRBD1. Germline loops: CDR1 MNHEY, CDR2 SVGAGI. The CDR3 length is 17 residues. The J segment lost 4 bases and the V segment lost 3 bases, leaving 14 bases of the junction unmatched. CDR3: CASSYPLGGILRETQYF. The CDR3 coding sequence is TGTGCCAGCAGTTATCCTCTAGGGGGCATTCTCCGAGAGACCCAGTACTTC.